A selection of T cell receptor beta chains follows, all from one sample in a study of T cell responses to AZD1222 COVID-19 vaccine. Only in-frame clones appear in the TCRdb table, and some are missing; sequencing was by immunoSEQ multiplex PCR. The table includes fewer than 70,000 clones, 70% to 90% detected once. Here the sequenced sample was peripheral blood, taken on day 0 of AZD1222 vaccination. These receptors originate from an adult in good health. The CDR3 runs from the conserved cysteine through the conserved F or W. Each record gives: clone size, D gene, V gene, J gene, CDR3 DNA, CDR3 protein. D genes are given only for firm matches. Part of the rows lack a size; the others show once, few, many or a class for expanded clones.

once	-	TRBV2	TRBJ2-5	TGTGCCAGCCTGACAGGAGTAGAGACCCAGTACTTC	CASLTGVETQYF
once	-	TRBV2	TRBJ2-3	TGTGCCAGCAGTTCCCAGGGGAATACGCAGTATTTT	CASSSQGNTQYF
-	TRBD2	TRBV29-1	TRBJ2-5	TGCAGCGTCCGACGGGGGGCGGGGGGTCAAGAGACCCAGTACTTC	CSVRRGAGGQETQYF
-	-	TRBV12-3/TRBV12-4	TRBJ1-5	TGTGCCAGCAATTTCGGGGATGGACAGCCCCAGCATTTT	CASNFGDGQPQHF
-	TRBD1	TRBV7-8	TRBJ1-6	TGTGCCAGCAGCTTAGGGGTGGGACAGCCAAATAATTCACCCCTCCACTTT	CASSLGVGQPNNSPLHF
-	TRBD1	TRBV6-8	TRBJ2-7	TGTGCCAGCAAAGGCTACAGGGGTACCTACGAGCAGTACTTC	CASKGYRGTYEQYF
-	TRBD1	TRBV6-6	TRBJ1-5	TGTGCCAGCAGTCCCTCCGGGACAGGGAATCAGCCCCAGCATTTT	CASSPSGTGNQPQHF
once	-	TRBV6-5	TRBJ2-1	TGTGCCAGCAGTTACTCAGGGGGGCTTTACAATGAGCAGTTCTTC	CASSYSGGLYNEQFF
-	-	TRBV5-6	TRBJ2-5	TGTGCCAGCAGCTTGCGAGGGGCGAGTTGGGAGACCCAGTACTTC	CASSLRGASWETQYF
-	-	TRBV7-9	TRBJ2-4	TGTGCCAGCAGGGGCTCAGGGGAAAACATTCAGTACTTC	CASRGSGENIQYF
-	TRBD1	TRBV5-8	TRBJ1-1	TGTGCCAGCAGCGCCCACAGGGGAGGGGGTACTGAAGCTTTCTTT	CASSAHRGGGTEAFF
-	-	TRBV5-6	TRBJ1-5	TGTGCCAGCAGCGGGGGACACGGGAATCAGCCCCAGCATTTT	CASSGGHGNQPQHF
-	-	TRBV11-2	TRBJ1-3	TGTGCCACTAGGGGTCTCTCTGGAAACACCATATATTTT	CATRGLSGNTIYF
-	-	TRBV5-4	TRBJ1-6	TGTGCCAGCAGCTTGGGAGCATTGTCCAATTCACCCCTCCACTTT	CASSLGALSNSPLHF
-	-	TRBV6-5	TRBJ1-2	TGTGCCTCCGCCGGCCGGCACTATGGCTACACCTTC	CASAGRHYGYTF
-	-	TRBV6-2/TRBV6-3	TRBJ2-2	TGTGCCAGCAGCCTCCGGGGTCCGAACACCGGGGAGCTGTTTTTT	CASSLRGPNTGELFF
-	TRBD1	TRBV12-5	TRBJ2-1	TGTGCTAGTGGCCCACAGGGGCCCCGCTCCTACAATGAGCAGTTCTTC	CASGPQGPRSYNEQFF
-	-	TRBV10-1	TRBJ2-1	TGCGCCAGCAGTGAGTCAGGGGGAGTTGAGCAGTTCTTC	CASSESGGVEQFF
-	-	TRBV2	TRBJ2-7	TGTGCCAGCAGTTCGGTAGCGGAGTCCTACGAGCAGTACTTC	CASSSVAESYEQYF
-	-	TRBV5-1	TRBJ1-4	TGCGCCAGCAGCTTGGGCCCTCAGGGATCAACTAATGAAAAACTGTTTTTT	CASSLGPQGSTNEKLFF
-	TRBD1	TRBV4-1	TRBJ2-7	TGCGCCAGCAGCCAAGCGGGACAGGGGGCGGACGAGCAGTACTTC	CASSQAGQGADEQYF
-	TRBD2	TRBV7-3	TRBJ2-3	TGTGCCAGCAGCTTCGGGGCTAGCGGGACCACAGATACGCAGTATTTT	CASSFGASGTTDTQYF
-	-	TRBV5-1	TRBJ1-1	TGCGCCAGCAGCCCGATCAACGGACACACTGAAGCTTTCTTT	CASSPINGHTEAFF
-	-	TRBV18	TRBJ1-2	TGTGCCAGCTCACGGAGACAGGCGGTGGGCTACACCTTC	CASSRRQAVGYTF
-	TRBD2	TRBV19	TRBJ2-1	TGTGCCAGTAGTATTACTAGCGGGGGGTCGAATGAGCAGTTCTTC	CASSITSGGSNEQFF
-	TRBD2	TRBV18	TRBJ2-3	TGTGCCAGCTCAACTTACCGGGAGGCCGGCGCAGATACGCAGTATTTT	CASSTYREAGADTQYF
-	TRBD1	TRBV5-1	TRBJ1-2	TGCGCCAGCAGCTTGGCGGGGACAGGGAGTACCTTC	CASSLAGTGSTF
-	TRBD1	TRBV6-5	TRBJ1-2	TGTGCCAGCAGTTACTCTAGGACAGGGGGCGGCTATGGCTACACCTTC	CASSYSRTGGGYGYTF
once	-	TRBV6-5	TRBJ1-3	TGTGCCAGCAGTTACTCGCCGGACTCGGGCAACACCATATATTTT	CASSYSPDSGNTIYF
once	-	TRBV6-5	TRBJ2-7	TGTGCCAGCCGACCCTCGCTTTTCTCCTACGAGCAGTACTTC	CASRPSLFSYEQYF
-	TRBD1	TRBV24-1	TRBJ2-3	TGTGCCACCAGTGATCCCGGCCATACAGGGGCTAGCACAGATACGCAGTATTTT	CATSDPGHTGASTDTQYF
-	TRBD1	TRBV11-2	TRBJ1-2	TGTGCCAGCAGCTTTCAGGGGGGCTTCTATGGCTACACCTTC	CASSFQGGFYGYTF
-	TRBD1	TRBV2	TRBJ2-7	TGTGCCAGCAGACAGGGGGGCTACGAGCAGTACTTC	CASRQGGYEQYF
-	-	TRBV5-1	TRBJ1-2	TGCGCCAGCAGCTTGGAGGCAGTAGGCGACTATGGCTACACCTTC	CASSLEAVGDYGYTF
-	-	TRBV12-3/TRBV12-4	TRBJ1-2	TGTGCCAGCAGTTTGTCTAACTATGGCTACACCTTC	CASSLSNYGYTF
-	-	TRBV19	TRBJ2-2	TGTGCCAGTACCTCGGACGCAACCGGGGAGCTGTTTTTT	CASTSDATGELFF
once	-	TRBV5-1	TRBJ2-3	TGCGCCAGCAGCTTGAACCCTTTAGTCCGCGATACGCAGTATTTT	CASSLNPLVRDTQYF
-	-	TRBV12-3/TRBV12-4	TRBJ1-2	TGTGCCAGCAGTTTACCCCCCTATGGCTACACCTTC	CASSLPPYGYTF
-	-	TRBV7-9	TRBJ1-6	TGTGCCAGCAGCAACAGCTTGGGGCAGTCACCCCTCCACTTT	CASSNSLGQSPLHF
-	TRBD1	TRBV24-1	TRBJ2-1	TGTGCCACCAGTGATCCGGGACAGGGGGCGCGGGGTGAGCAGTTCTTC	CATSDPGQGARGEQFF
-	-	TRBV2	TRBJ1-1	TGTGCCAGCAGTGAACAAGTGAACACTGAAGCTTTCTTT	CASSEQVNTEAFF
-	TRBD2	TRBV6-2/TRBV6-3	TRBJ2-5	TGTGCCAGCAGTTACTCGATTCAGCGGGGGCAACAAGAGACCCAGTACTTC	CASSYSIQRGQQETQYF